Presented here are 27 T cell receptor beta chains from one specimen sequenced in a study of shared clonotypes between healthy human individuals. This table comes from immunoSEQ multiplex PCR, and its TCRdb copy is limited to in-frame clones, with some not included. This sample yields around 1,900,000 clones, of which 85% to 95% are seen a single time; more than 1.5% belongs to the top ten. CD8 cells regarded as naive lacked CD45RO, were positively chosen for CCR7, and omitted terminally differentiated effector memory CD45RA+ cells. Sequencing was performed on naive CD8+ T cells from PBMCs. The origin of the receptors is a man younger than 35 in good health. Some clones in this sample may be carry-over from other donors' samples.

For the CDR3, the DNA is TGTGCCAGCAGTCCCCCTGCCGATGAGCAGTTCTTC. This gives the protein CASSPPADEQFF. The chain employs TRBV6-5 and TRBJ2-1; D gene unclear. The germline CDR1 and CDR2 sequences are MNHEY and SVGAGI. With 5 bases removed from V and 8 bases from J, the gap between germline ends came to 10 bases. This CDR3 has 12 residues.

This clone has just a few counts. This chain joins TRBV5-1 and TRBJ1-1, with D perhaps TRBD1 (5 bases). V lost 7 bases and J lost 3, with 19 bases in between. The CDR3 covers 15 residues. In germline, CDR1 is SGHRS, CDR2 YFSETQ. CDR3 sequence reads: CASGSWVSRDTEAFF. For the CDR3, the DNA is TGCGCCAGCGGAAGTTGGGTCTCCAGGGACACTGAAGCTTTCTTT.

The chain links TRBV29-1 to TRBJ1-1; 10 bases are a match to TRBD1. The CDR3 sequence is 15 residues long. The trim removed 4 bases at V and 0 bases at J, leaving 5 bases unmatched. Germline V gives CDR1 SQVTM, CDR2 ANQGSEA. DNA for the CDR3: TGCAGCGTTGGGACCGGGACAGGGGTGAACACTGAAGCTTTCTTT. Residues: CSVGTGTGVNTEAFF.

The chain carries TRBV6-5 and TRBJ2-2; D remains unclear. Trimming took off 4 bases at V and 5 bases at J, with 11 bases between the two ends. This CDR3 region has 14 residues. From germline, CDR1 is MNHEY and CDR2 SVGAGI. Written as DNA, the CDR3 is TGTGCCAGCAGTTCCTATCCCCGGACCGGGGAGCTGTTTTTT. Translation: CASSSYPRTGELFF.

The chain recombines TRBV6-5 with TRBJ2-1; 8 positions agree with TRBD2. V lost 0 bases to trimming and J lost 7 bases; unmatched junction nucleotides: 5. CDR1 is MNHEY and CDR2 is SVGAGI in the germline V gene. CDR3 length: 15 amino acids. The CDR3 nucleotides read TGTGCCAGCAGTTACTCAGTCGGGGGGGTGAATGAGCAGTTCTTC. Translation: CASSYSVGGVNEQFF.

The chain carries TRBV13 and TRBJ1-2; D call uncertain. This CDR3 is 15 amino acids long. The V end lost 5 bases, the J end lost 2 bases, and 15 bases lay between the germline ends. Germline V gives CDR1 PRHDT, CDR2 FYEKMQ (reference sequence). CDR3 region: CASSPSTGGNYGYTF. Here the CDR3 DNA reads TGTGCCAGCAGCCCTTCAACGGGTGGGAACTATGGCTACACCTTC.

For the CDR3, the DNA is TGTGCCAGCAGCTCCGCAGCGGTGGTTCAGGAGACCCAGTACTTC. Translating gives CASSSAAVVQETQYF. The chain joins TRBV5-6 to TRBJ2-5; D might be TRBD2 (5 bases). Trimming pared 3 bases from V and 5 bases from J, leaving 17 bases between. The CDR3 sequence is 15 residues long. Germline V gives CDR1 SGHDT, CDR2 YYEEEE.

The genes are TRBV11-2 and TRBJ1-2; the match to TRBD1 covers 8 bases. The V segment lost 5 bases and the J segment 2 bases; nucleotides outside the gene matches: 7. This CDR3 is built from 15 residues. Germline CDR1 is SGHAT and CDR2 is FQNNGV. The CDR3 DNA is TGTGCCAGCAGCCATAACAGACAGGGGAACTATGGCTACACCTTC. It codes for CASSHNRQGNYGYTF. Variable domain in full (rest from reference TRBV11-2 and TRBJ1-2): EAGVAQSPRYKIIEKRQSVAFWCNPISGHATLYWYQQILGQGPKLLIQFQNNGVVDDSQLPKDRFSAERLKGVDSTLKIQPAKLEDSAVYLCASSHNRQGNYGYTFGSGTRLTVV.

This clone was picked up one time. The gene calls are TRBV19 and TRBJ2-7; D could derive from TRBD1 or TRBD2 (5 bases each). Germline loops: CDR1 LNHDA, CDR2 SQIVND (reference sequence). The ends were cut back, 5 bases at V and 3 bases at J, with 11 bases in the middle. This CDR3 is 13 amino acids long. CDR3 sequence reads: CASSLRDGYEQYF. The CDR3 DNA sequence: TGTGCCAGTAGTTTGAGGGACGGCTACGAGCAGTACTTC.

This chain joins TRBV7-9 and TRBJ1-4; D is unresolved. In germline, CDR1 is SEHNR, CDR2 FQNEAQ (reference sequence). CDR3 length: 14 amino acids. V lost 4 bases and J 7 bases, leaving 13 bases between the germline ends. The CDR3 region is CASSSGLSGEKLFF. The CDR3 DNA reads TGTGCCAGCAGCTCCGGACTTTCCGGTGAAAAACTGTTTTTT.

The chain recombines TRBV4-2 with TRBJ1-1, with 11 bases matching TRBD1. This CDR3 comprises 14 residues. Germline CDR1 is LGHNA and CDR2 is YNFKEQ. V lost 5 bases, J lost 4 bases, and 3 bases stayed unmatched. CDR3 nucleotides: TGTGCCAGCAGCGGACAGGGGGCTGGCACTGAAGCTTTCTTT. Its protein is CASSGQGAGTEAFF.

The CDR3 spells CASSIPRLAGGYEQYF. The CDR3 DNA is TGTGCCAGTAGTATACCACGACTAGCGGGAGGCTACGAGCAGTACTTC. J is TRBJ2-7 and V is TRBV19; 13 bases agree with TRBD2. V lost 2 bases, J lost 3 bases, and 4 bases stayed unmatched. The CDR3 contains 16 residues. Germline CDR1 LNHDA, CDR2 SQIVND (reference sequence).

This rearrangement joins TRBV6-5 to TRBJ2-1, with TRBD2 matching 13 bases. CDR1 is MNHEY, CDR2 SVGAGI, per germline. The CDR3 consists of 15 residues. V lost 10 bases to trimming and J lost 9 bases; unmatched junction nucleotides: 12. The CDR3 protein is CATTLRLAGGLEQFF. CDR3 DNA: TGTGCCACTACCCTTCGACTAGCGGGAGGTCTTGAGCAGTTCTTC.

This rearrangement joins TRBV28 to TRBJ2-2; the D gene is possibly TRBD1 (6 bases). The V gene's germline CDR1 is MDHEN and CDR2 SYDVKM. This CDR3 is 14 amino acids long. Trimming stripped 9 bases from V and 8 bases from J, with 19 bases between. The CDR3 DNA reads TGTGCCAGTCGTCGGACAGCCTTCATGGGGGAGCTGTTTTTT. It encodes CASRRTAFMGELFF.

In this sample, this clone turned up once. The chain links TRBV14 to TRBJ2-4; unclear D gene. The CDR3 sequence is 17 residues long. From germline, CDR1 is SGHDN and CDR2 FVKESK. V shed 0 bases and J shed 0 bases, with 12 bases lying between them. The CDR3 DNA follows: TGTGCCAGCAGCCAAGAGGGTACCCTCTTAGCCAAAAACATTCAGTACTTC. Protein: CASSQEGTLLAKNIQYF.

The chain is built from TRBV30 and TRBJ2-3; a weak D match, TRBD1 (5 bases). The germline V gene has CDR1 GTSNPN and CDR2 SVGIG (reference sequence). V gave up 0 bases and J gave up 6 bases, with 13 bases separating them. The CDR3 loop spans 14 amino acids. The CDR3 here is CAWSVLQVGDTQYF. DNA of the CDR3: TGTGCCTGGAGTGTATTACAGGTGGGGGATACGCAGTATTTT.

Here the CDR3 DNA reads TGCAGCGTTGTGGTCAGGGCCGGGGAGCTGTTTTTT. Translation gives CSVVVRAGELFF. The J gene is TRBJ2-2, the V gene TRBV29-1, with D possibly matching TRBD1 (5 bases). The germline V gene encodes CDR1 SQVTM and CDR2 ANQGSEA. V was trimmed by 4 bases and J by 6 bases, leaving 9 bases between them. CDR3 length equals 12 residues.

The V gene is TRBV11-1, the J gene TRBJ2-2, with 7 positions matching TRBD2. The germline V gene has CDR1 SGHAT and CDR2 FQDESV (reference sequence). This CDR3 is 17 amino acids long. The J segment lost 3 bases and the V segment lost 5 bases, leaving 12 bases of the junction unmatched. The CDR3 reads CASSPFRGRVDTGELFF. The CDR3 bases are TGTGCCAGCAGCCCCTTCCGGGGGAGGGTGGACACCGGGGAGCTGTTTTTT.

This chain joins TRBV28 and TRBJ2-7; 8 bases map to TRBD1. The CDR3 loop spans 19 amino acids. Germline assignment: CDR1 MDHEN and CDR2 SYDVKM. Germline trimming cut 4 bases from V and 5 bases from J; bases unmatched to any gene: 22. CDR3 sequence reads: CASSSFSGTGGTFLNEQYF. CDR3 DNA: TGTGCCAGCAGTTCCTTTTCCGGGACAGGCGGGACTTTTCTCAACGAGCAGTACTTC.

The rearrangement joins TRBV7-9 to TRBJ2-7; TRBD2 matches 7 bases. J was trimmed by 0 bases and V by 5 bases; bases with no gene match: 10. This CDR3 region has 16 residues. The germline V gene has CDR1 SEHNR and CDR2 FQNEAQ (reference sequence). The CDR3 bases are TGTGCCAGCAGCCTCACAGCGGGAAGGAGCTCCTACGAGCAGTACTTC. Translating it yields CASSLTAGRSSYEQYF.

The chain joins TRBV5-1 to TRBJ2-5, with 8 positions matching TRBD2. The CDR3 sequence is 14 residues long. The germline CDR1 and CDR2 sequences are SGHRS and YFSETQ. The ends lost 6 bases at V and 4 bases at J; junction bases unmatched: 8. CDR3 coding DNA: TGCGCCAGCACCCCCGGGGGGGGATTAGAGACCCAGTACTTC. This codes for CASTPGGGLETQYF.

The J gene is TRBJ2-1, the V gene TRBV6-1, with D possibly being TRBD1 or TRBD2 (5 bases each). Germline V gene data show CDR1 as MNHNS and CDR2 as SASEGT. The CDR3 runs to 13 residues. V lost 10 bases, J lost 7 bases, and 17 bases lay in between. In DNA form, the CDR3 reads TGTGCCATTCTGAGGGGAGTTAAAAATGAGCAGTTCTTC. It yields the protein CAILRGVKNEQFF.

This sequence joins TRBV6-6 and TRBJ2-1, with a tentative D call TRBD2 (5 bases). The V gene lost 3 bases and the J gene lost 9 bases, with 9 bases spanning the gap. The CDR3 contains 12 residues. CDR1 MNHNY and CDR2 SVGAGI come from the germline V gene (reference sequence). Written as DNA, the CDR3 is TGTGCCAGCAGTTATAGCGATAGTGAGCAGTTCTTC. It codes for CASSYSDSEQFF.

CDR3 sequence reads: CASSRRLGAPGELFF. CDR3 DNA: TGTGCCAGCAGCCGAAGGCTTGGGGCGCCCGGGGAGCTGTTTTTT. The chain carries TRBV27 and TRBJ2-2; the D gene is possibly TRBD1 (5 bases). Between the trimmed V and J ends, which lost 6 bases and 6 bases, there was a span of 17 bases. The germline CDR1 and CDR2 sequences are MNHEY and SMNVEV (reference sequence). This CDR3 is 15 amino acids long.

This chain joins TRBV11-2 and TRBJ1-1, with 8 bases matching TRBD1. CDR1 and CDR2 from the germline V gene are SGHAT and FQNNGV. Trimming took 0 bases from V and 1 from J; bases not matched to a gene: 4. The length of the CDR3 is 16 residues. CDR3 sequence (DNA): TGTGCCAGCAGCTTAGATACCGGGACAGGGAACACTGAAGCTTTCTTT. This gives the protein CASSLDTGTGNTEAFF.

The chain uses TRBV7-9 and TRBJ2-4, with 7 positions matching TRBD1. J was trimmed by 4 bases and V by 5 bases; bases with no gene match: 2. Germline-derived CDR1 and CDR2 are SEHNR and FQNEAQ (reference sequence). The CDR3 has 13 residues. This CDR3 is CASSRQGKNIQYF. CDR3 in DNA: TGTGCCAGCAGCCGACAGGGAAAAAACATTCAGTACTTC.

J is TRBJ2-1 and V is TRBV5-4; TRBD2 aligns across 14 bases. This CDR3 has 20 residues. Germline CDR1 is SGHNT and CDR2 is YYREEE (reference sequence). V trimming: 9 bases; J trimming: 4 bases; junction bases outside the gene matches: 21. The CDR3 sequence: CAIPLQKPGLAGVGYNEQFF. In DNA, the CDR3 is TGTGCCATCCCCCTTCAGAAACCGGGACTAGCGGGAGTTGGGTACAATGAGCAGTTCTTC.